The rows below give T cell receptor beta chains drawn from one sample of a study of blood T cell repertoires in COVID-19. Repertoires were generated with immunoSEQ multiplex PCR, while TCRdb's copy carries only in-frame clones and drops some. Of tens of thousands of clones listed, under 80% were seen once; the top ten hold around 27%. The specimen was peripheral blood. The source is a woman aged 80 or older with active or convalescent COVID-19. CDR3s include the opening cysteine and the closing phenylalanine or tryptophan. The order of the fields is V gene, J gene, D gene, clone size, CDR3 length, CDR3 protein, CDR3 DNA. D genes are given only for firm matches. A row's size may be missing; if present it is once, few, many or a size class.

v_gene: TRBV6-5; j_gene: TRBJ2-2; d_gene: TRBD1; abundance: -; len: 15; CDR3aa: CASSSTGGGTGELFF; CDR3nt: TGTGCCAGCAGCTCCACAGGGGGCGGCACCGGGGAGCTGTTTTTT
v_gene: TRBV16; j_gene: TRBJ2-4; d_gene: TRBD1; abundance: few; len: 15; CDR3aa: CASSQSNRGGNIQYF; CDR3nt: TGTGCCAGCAGCCAATCGAACAGGGGTGGGAACATTCAGTACTTC
v_gene: TRBV28; j_gene: TRBJ2-1; d_gene: -; abundance: -; len: 14; CDR3aa: CASIPPGGHNEQFF; CDR3nt: TGTGCCAGCATACCCCCTGGCGGCCACAATGAGCAGTTCTTC
v_gene: TRBV5-1; j_gene: TRBJ1-2; d_gene: TRBD1; abundance: -; len: 18; CDR3aa: CASSLWSGQGALNYGYTF; CDR3nt: TGCGCCAGCAGCTTGTGGTCGGGACAGGGGGCGTTGAACTATGGCTACACCTTC
v_gene: TRBV7-2; j_gene: TRBJ1-1; d_gene: -; abundance: -; len: 14; CDR3aa: CASSFGHGNTEAFF; CDR3nt: TGTGCCAGCAGCTTTGGACACGGGAACACTGAAGCTTTCTTT
v_gene: TRBV28; j_gene: TRBJ1-4; d_gene: -; abundance: -; len: 15; CDR3aa: CASRPVGDSEEKLFF; CDR3nt: TGTGCCAGCAGGCCGGTTGGCGACAGCGAGGAAAAACTGTTTTTT
v_gene: TRBV5-1; j_gene: TRBJ1-3; d_gene: -; abundance: -; len: 15; CDR3aa: CASSLDGDSGNTIYF; CDR3nt: TGCGCCAGCAGCTTGGACGGGGACTCTGGAAACACCATATATTTT
v_gene: TRBV2; j_gene: TRBJ1-1; d_gene: TRBD1; abundance: -; len: 14; CDR3aa: CASNPTGGGTEAFF; CDR3nt: TGTGCCAGCAATCCGACAGGGGGGGGGACTGAAGCTTTCTTT
v_gene: TRBV6-4; j_gene: TRBJ2-1; d_gene: TRBD1; abundance: -; len: 14; CDR3aa: CASRQGVISDEQFF; CDR3nt: TGTGCCAGCAGACAGGGGGTAATTTCGGATGAGCAGTTCTTC
v_gene: TRBV7-2; j_gene: TRBJ2-3; d_gene: -; abundance: -; len: 14; CDR3aa: CASSPGTSTDTQYF; CDR3nt: TGTGCCAGCAGCCCGGGGACAAGCACAGATACGCAGTATTTT
v_gene: TRBV21-1; j_gene: TRBJ1-1; d_gene: -; abundance: -; len: 17; CDR3aa: CASSKRMPQGSNTEAFF; CDR3nt: TGTGCCAGCAGCAAAAGGATGCCTCAGGGAAGCAACACTGAAGCTTTCTTT
v_gene: TRBV27; j_gene: TRBJ1-2; d_gene: TRBD1; abundance: -; len: 15; CDR3aa: CASSSSTGSNYGYTF; CDR3nt: TGTGCCAGCAGTTCCTCGACAGGGTCTAACTATGGCTACACCTTC
v_gene: TRBV6-4; j_gene: TRBJ1-4; d_gene: TRBD1; abundance: few; len: 17; CDR3aa: CASSDLEGGRGREKLFF; CDR3nt: TGTGCCAGCAGTGACCTCGAAGGGGGCAGGGGGCGTGAAAAACTGTTTTTT